Listed below are T cell receptor beta chains from one sample, sequenced in a study of cytomegalovirus exposure and HLA in healthy donors. The table came from immunoSEQ multiplex PCR; TCRdb's copy has only in-frame clones and leaves some out. The sample has 250,000 to 300,000 clones; 90% are singletons. Sample: PBMCs. The source of these receptors is a young woman in good health and CMV-seronegative. Both conserved end residues are part of each CDR3. The D gene is left open where the match is weak. Not every row has a clone size; where given, it reads once, few, many or a size class.

>TRBV29-1|TRBJ1-1|-|-
CSVKERGAPGTEAFF
TGCAGCGTAAAAGAACGGGGGGCGCCGGGCACTGAAGCTTTCTTT
>TRBV29-1|TRBJ2-5|once|-
CSVQSQGWGETQYF
TGCAGCGTTCAGTCCCAGGGGTGGGGAGAGACCCAGTACTTC
>TRBV15|TRBJ2-1|-|TRBD1
CATSRVGGQGENEQFF
TGTGCCACCAGCAGAGTGGGCGGACAGGGTGAAAATGAGCAGTTCTTC
>TRBV5-6|TRBJ1-2|once|TRBD1
CASSPSQTGNYGYTF
TGTGCCAGCAGCCCATCCCAGACAGGGAACTATGGCTACACCTTC
>TRBV10-3|TRBJ1-6|once|-
CAISESGDSPLHF
TGTGCCATCAGTGAGTCGGGAGATTCACCCCTCCACTTT
>TRBV19|TRBJ1-5|once|-
CASSIGQGKVYNQPQHF
TGTGCCAGTAGTATAGGCCAGGGTAAGGTATACAATCAGCCCCAGCATTTT
>TRBV18|TRBJ2-6|-|-
CASSPVDSSGANVLTF
TGTGCCAGCTCACCCGTTGACAGCTCCGGGGCCAACGTCCTGACTTTC
>TRBV28|TRBJ1-1|-|-
CASIQGFTEAFF
TGTGCCAGCATTCAGGGGTTCACTGAAGCTTTCTTT
>TRBV5-1|TRBJ1-4|-|-
CASSGRRGRDEKLFF
TGCGCCAGCAGCGGGAGGAGGGGACGGGACGAAAAACTGTTTTTT
>TRBV4-1|TRBJ2-3|-|TRBD2
CASSQAGGLFSDTQYF
TGCGCCAGCAGCCAAGCGGGGGGGCTATTTTCAGATACGCAGTATTTT
>TRBV27|TRBJ2-7|-|-
CASSLSGFGSYEQYF
TGTGCCAGCAGTTTATCCGGTTTCGGCTCCTACGAGCAGTACTTC